These 27 T cell receptor beta chains were sequenced from one sample in a study of T-cell memory formation after mild COVID-19. A single record per CDR3 protein comes from TCRdb applying MiXCR to the 5' RACE reads. Of about 68,000 distinct CDR3 sequences in the sample, over 15% were seen once. The specimen sequenced was PBMCs or a T cell subset sorted from them (not recorded which). The source of these receptors is an adult woman who had mild COVID-19 (a few samples of this study predate the infection). Cell type and time point are not known.

This clonotype turned up a few times. The chain joins TRBV9 to TRBJ2-1; 8 nucleotides align to TRBD2. CDR1 is SGDLS, CDR2 YYNGEE, per germline. The CDR3 covers 15 residues. Trimming cost V 3 bases and J 4 bases; bases outside gene matches: 6. This CDR3 is CASSAGTSVYNEQFF. In DNA, the CDR3 is TGTGCCAGCAGCGCCGGGACTAGTGTTTACAATGAGCAGTTCTTC.

This clonotype appeared many times. This chain connects TRBV20-1 to TRBJ2-3; weak D call: TRBD2 (7 bases). Germline V gene data show CDR1 as DFQATT and CDR2 as SNEGSKA (reference sequence). V was cut by 6 bases and J by 1 base, with 20 bases left in between. The CDR3 has 16 residues. The CDR3 reads CSADGGLLDGTDTQYF. In DNA form, the CDR3 reads TGCAGTGCCGACGGGGGGCTACTCGACGGCACAGATACGCAGTATTTT.

The chain links TRBV7-9 to TRBJ2-5, with TRBD2 identical over 9 bases. The V segment lost 8 bases and the J segment 3 bases; nucleotides outside the gene matches: 13. This CDR3 is built from 16 residues. In germline, CDR1 is SEHNR, CDR2 FQNEAQ (reference sequence). The CDR3 nucleotides are TGTGCCAGCTCTCTTAGCGGGGGCCCTCGAGAAGAGACCCAGTACTTC. The encoded protein is CASSLSGGPREETQYF.

The V and J genes are TRBV5-5 and TRBJ2-3, with TRBD2 matching 15 bases. This CDR3 has 17 amino acids. The V gene end was trimmed by 4 bases and the J gene end by 4 bases; junction bases not matched to a gene: 7. The germline V gene encodes CDR1 SGHKS and CDR2 YYEKEE (reference sequence). CDR3 residues: CASSPGTSGRWADTQYF. DNA of the CDR3: TGTGCCAGCAGCCCGGGGACTAGCGGGAGGTGGGCAGATACGCAGTATTTT.

The sample holds a few counts of this clonotype. V gene TRBV4-1 combines with J gene TRBJ1-1; 7 bases are a match to TRBD1. Germline values: CDR1 MGHRA, CDR2 YSYEKL. The V gene end was trimmed by 5 bases and the J gene end by 3 bases; junction bases not matched to a gene: 6. CDR3 length equals 14 residues. The CDR3 DNA reads as TGCGCCAGCAGCTCCCGACAGGGCGACACTGAAGCTTTCTTT. It is translated as CASSSRQGDTEAFF.

Ten or more counts support this clonotype. This chain connects TRBV28 to TRBJ2-7, with 13 bases that match TRBD2. The CDR3 length is 13 residues. Germline V gives CDR1 MDHEN, CDR2 SYDVKM. V was pared by 6 bases and J by 12 bases, with 8 bases of the junction left unmatched. CDR3 region: CASRTSGRAAPYF. In nucleotides, the CDR3 is TGTGCCAGCAGAACTAGCGGGAGGGCCGCTCCGTACTTC.

This clonotype was counted a few times. The V gene is TRBV7-6, the J gene TRBJ2-1; the D call may be TRBD1 or TRBD2 (6 bases each). Per germline, CDR1 SGHVS and CDR2 FNYEAQ. Deletions cut 1 base from V and 2 bases from J, with 9 bases between. The CDR3 spans 15 residues. CDR3 loop: CASSLGGGTYNEQFF. The DNA of the CDR3 is TGTGCCAGCAGCTTAGGAGGGGGGACCTACAATGAGCAGTTCTTC.

This chain uses TRBV7-8 with TRBJ2-2; 8 nucleotides align to TRBD2. The V and J ends lost 2 bases and 3 bases, in that order; junction bases with no gene match: 8. The CDR3 spans 17 residues. The germline V gene has CDR1 SGHVS and CDR2 FQNEAQ. CDR3 residues: CASSLSRLATYTGELFF. Here the CDR3 DNA reads TGTGCCAGCAGCTTATCCCGACTAGCGACGTACACCGGGGAGCTGTTTTTT. Together with reference TRBV7-8 and TRBJ2-2, the CDR3 gives the full variable domain: GAGVSQSPRYKVAKRGQDVALRCDPISGHVSLFWYQQALGQGPEFLTYFQNEAQLDKSGLPSDRFFAERPEGSVSTLKIQRTQQEDSAVYLCASSLSRLATYTGELFFGEGSRLTVL.

The rearrangement uses TRBV11-3 and TRBJ2-7; the match to TRBD1 covers 10 bases. The junction had 11 bases not matched to a gene; V was cut back by 0 bases and J by 6 bases. CDR1 is SGHNT, CDR2 YENEEA, per germline. The CDR3 length is 17 residues. In nucleotides, the CDR3 is TGTGCCAGCAGCTTAGAGTCCACGGGACAGGGGCTAAGCGAGCAGTACTTC. Translated: CASSLESTGQGLSEQYF.

This clonotype was seen only a few times. V is TRBV12-3 or TRBV12-4 and J is TRBJ1-1; no reliable D call. The ends were cut back, 2 bases at V and 7 bases at J, with 8 bases in the middle. This CDR3 comprises 12 residues. The CDR3 here is CASSLLNHEAFF. CDR3 nucleotide sequence: TGTGCCAGCAGTTTACTGAACCATGAAGCTTTCTTT.

The table lists this clonotype with a few counts. J is TRBJ2-2 and V is TRBV7-3; TRBD1 agrees at 7 bases. Germline CDR1 SGHTA, CDR2 FQGTGA. The CDR3 contains 14 residues. The ends lost 3 bases at V and 5 bases at J; junction bases unmatched: 3. The CDR3 spells CASSLAGGTGELFF. As DNA, the CDR3 is TGTGCCAGCAGCTTGGCAGGGGGAACCGGGGAGCTGTTTTTT.

The table lists this clonotype with a few counts. This rearrangement joins TRBV9 to TRBJ2-4; 7 nucleotides line up with TRBD2. The CDR3 covers 14 residues. Germline V lookup: CDR1 SGDLS, CDR2 YYNGEE. V dropped 4 bases and J dropped 2; count of bases not matched to a gene: 3. CDR3 sequence reads: CASSPGGSKNIQYF. The CDR3 nucleotides read TGTGCCAGCAGCCCCGGGGGGTCCAAAAACATTCAGTACTTC.

J is TRBJ2-1 and V is TRBV6-5; D perhaps matches TRBD2 (6 bases). The V end was cut by 2 bases, the J end by 8 bases, with 7 bases between. Germline V gene data show CDR1 as MNHEY and CDR2 as SVGAGI. The CDR3 is made up of 12 amino acids. CDR3 in amino acids: CASSYGGYEQFF. CDR3 coding DNA: TGTGCCAGCAGTTACGGGGGGTATGAGCAGTTCTTC.

The sample holds many counts of this clonotype. The V gene is TRBV12-3 or TRBV12-4, the J gene TRBJ2-3; D remains unclear. V dropped 2 bases and J dropped 3 bases, with 0 bases sitting between them. The CDR3 has 11 amino acids. CDR3 nucleotides: TGTGCCAGCAGTTTAACAGATACGCAGTATTTT. This codes for CASSLTDTQYF.

This sequence joins TRBV3-1 and TRBJ2-1; D gene ambiguous. Trimming pared 1 base from V and 3 bases from J, leaving 10 bases between. Germline V gene lookup returns CDR1 LGHDT and CDR2 YNNKEL (reference sequence). CDR3 length: 15 amino acids. The CDR3 DNA sequence: TGTGCCAGCAGCCAAGCGGCCTGGGTCTACAATGAGCAGTTCTTC. Its translation is CASSQAAWVYNEQFF.

This clonotype was counted a few times. The rearrangement joins TRBV7-9 to TRBJ2-1, with 7 nucleotides matching TRBD1. Germline V gene lookup returns CDR1 SEHNR and CDR2 FQNEAQ (reference sequence). The ends lost 3 bases at V and 9 bases at J; junction bases unmatched: 5. The CDR3 loop spans 13 amino acids. CDR3 residues: CASSFTGVTEQFF. The CDR3 nucleotides are TGTGCCAGCAGCTTTACAGGGGTAACTGAGCAGTTCTTC.

This clonotype was seen only a few times. The chain joins TRBV11-2 to TRBJ1-5; 7 nucleotides agree with TRBD1. CDR1 and CDR2 from the germline V gene are SGHAT and FQNNGV. This CDR3 comprises 17 residues. The trim removed 5 bases at V and 7 bases at J, leaving 17 bases unmatched. The chain's CDR3 is CASSLYRGGVSWQPQHF. CDR3 coding DNA: TGTGCCAGCAGCCTATACAGGGGAGGGGTATCATGGCAGCCCCAGCATTTT.

Worth noting for this clonotype: A read error may account for a junction end that differs from germline. The chain uses TRBV5-1 and TRBJ2-1; D is possibly TRBD1 (8 bases). The CDR3 sequence is 14 residues long. Germline V gives CDR1 SGHRS, CDR2 YFSETQ. The CDR3: CASSLTGDYDEQFF. CDR3 DNA: TGCGCCAGCAGCCTGACAGGGGACTACGATGAGCAGTTCTTC. Full variable domain (missing parts from reference TRBV5-1 and TRBJ2-1): KAGVTQTPRYLIKTRGQQVTLSCSPISGHRSVSWYQQTPGQGLQFLFEYFSETQRNKGNFPGRFSGRQFSNSRSEMNVSTLELGDSALYLCASSLTGDYDEQFFGPGTRLTVL.

This clonotype was observed a handful of times. The chain couples TRBV5-4 to TRBJ2-4, with D possibly called TRBD1 or TRBD2 (5 bases each). The germline CDR1 and CDR2 sequences are SGHNT and YYREEE (reference sequence). The length of the CDR3 is 15 residues. V was clipped by 2 bases and J by 6 bases, with 15 bases between them. For the CDR3, the DNA is TGTGCCAGCAGCTTTCCCGGGGACCCGAGAAACATTCAGTACTTC. Protein sequence: CASSFPGDPRNIQYF.

This clonotype was seen more than once but under ten times. The V call is TRBV9, the J call TRBJ2-3, with D unresolved. With 7 bases removed from V and 6 bases from J, the gap between germline ends came to 18 bases. The CDR3 is made up of 14 amino acids. Germline CDR1 and CDR2: SGDLS and YYNGEE. CDR3 in amino acids: CASSVDGESDTQYF. The CDR3 DNA reads TGTGCCAGCTCGGTGGACGGAGAAAGTGATACGCAGTATTTT.

CDR3 sequence (DNA): TGCGCCAGCAGGCAACGGGCCGAAGCCTACGAGCAGTACTTC. Translation: CASRQRAEAYEQYF. The rearrangement joins TRBV4-1 to TRBJ2-7; D ambiguous. V was trimmed by 6 bases and J by 2 bases, leaving 14 bases between them. The CDR3 loop spans 14 amino acids. CDR1 is MGHRA and CDR2 is YSYEKL in the germline V gene.

The table lists this clonotype with a few counts. The chain recombines TRBV4-2 with TRBJ2-1; 10 bases fit TRBD2. The germline CDR1 and CDR2 sequences are LGHNA and YNFKEQ. Trimming took 8 bases from V and 1 from J; bases not matched to a gene: 5. This CDR3 is built from 15 residues. The CDR3 nucleotides read TGTGCCAGCTTGAGCGGGGGGGCGTCCTACAATGAGCAGTTCTTC. Its translation: CASLSGGASYNEQFF.

This clonotype showed up just a few times. The gene calls are TRBV6-1 and TRBJ2-7; D perhaps matches TRBD1 (8 bases). The CDR3 length is 15 residues. The germline V gene has CDR1 MNHNS and CDR2 SASEGT. V was trimmed by 6 bases and J by 4 bases, leaving 19 bases between them. This CDR3 is CASSRPNRGGYEQYF. The DNA of the CDR3 is TGTGCCAGCAGCCGTCCCAACAGGGGGGGGTACGAGCAGTACTTC.

This chain connects TRBV7-6 to TRBJ2-7; D is perhaps TRBD1 (5 bases). Trimming removed 1 base from V and 3 bases from J, with 13 bases in between. CDR3 size: 15 residues. Germline V gene lookup returns CDR1 SGHVS and CDR2 FNYEAQ. The CDR3 nucleotides read TGTGCCAGCAGCTTAGGACAGAATCCTATCTACGAGCAGTACTTC. This encodes CASSLGQNPIYEQYF.

There are a few counts of this clonotype. The V and J genes are TRBV7-9 and TRBJ1-2, with a tentative D call TRBD1 (5 bases). The germline V and J ends were trimmed by 6 bases and 8 bases, with 16 bases remaining between them. The CDR3 spans 13 residues. Germline V lookup: CDR1 SEHNR, CDR2 FQNEAQ (reference sequence). CDR3 region: CASRSTGLGGYTF. In DNA form, the CDR3 reads TGTGCCAGCAGATCTACAGGTCTGGGGGGCTACACCTTC. The variable domain in full, with the rest retrieved from reference TRBV7-9 and TRBJ1-2, is DTGVSQNPRHKITKRGQNVTFRCDPISEHNRLYWYRQTLGQGPEFLTYFQNEAQLEKSRLLSDRFSAERPKGSFSTLEIQRTEQGDSAMYLCASRSTGLGGYTFGSGTRLTVV.

This clonotype occurred a few times. The chain couples TRBV20-1 to TRBJ1-2; 12 nucleotides agree with TRBD1. Germline lookup yields CDR1 DFQATT and CDR2 SNEGSKA (reference sequence). Trimming removed 0 bases from V and 0 bases from J; junction bases left unmatched: 5. There are 17 residues in the CDR3. CDR3 nucleotides: TGCAGTGCTAGAGACTTGGGACAGGGGGCGGCTAACTATGGCTACACCTTC. This gives the protein CSARDLGQGAANYGYTF.

A few counts support this clonotype. This chain joins TRBV30 and TRBJ2-7; possibly TRBD2 for D (5 bases). The CDR3 spans 14 residues. Germline V gene lookup returns CDR1 GTSNPN and CDR2 SVGIG (reference sequence). Trimming took off 0 bases at V and 6 bases at J, with 15 bases between the two ends. CDR3 nucleotides: TGTGCCTGGAGTGTGGCCGCGAGGGCCCTCGAGCAGTACTTC. Amino acids: CAWSVAARALEQYF. Looking up the rest from reference TRBV30 and TRBJ2-7 gives the full variable domain: SQTIHQWPATLVQPVGSPLSLECTVEGTSNPNLYWYRQAAGRGLQLLFYSVGIGQISSEVPQNLSASRPQDRQFILSSKKLLLSDSGFYLCAWSVAARALEQYFGPGTRLTVT.